Here is one T cell receptor (beta chain) with its context. This sample is part of a study of blood T cell repertoires in COVID-19. Libraries were prepared by immunoSEQ multiplex PCR; TCRdb keeps only in-frame clonotypes and omits some of them. Of about 150,000 clones detected, roughly 77% appear once; the ten largest clones hold around 5%. This CDR3 has 16 amino acids. V lost 3 bases and J lost 1; bases outside the gene matches: 7. Germline-derived CDR1 and CDR2 are SGHRS and YFSETQ. The sequence derives from a woman in her seventies with COVID-19, enrolled during active disease. The chain carries TRBV5-1 and TRBJ1-1; 9 bases agree with TRBD1. What was sequenced was peripheral blood. The CDR3 spells CASSSQTGGSNTEAFF. In DNA, the CDR3 is TGCGCCAGCAGCTCCCAGACAGGGGGGTCGAACACTGAAGCTTTCTTT.